A single sample is the source of the 11 T cell receptor beta chains below, sequenced in a study of CD8+ T cells in alopecia areata. RNA was extracted and reverse transcribed into cDNA as the sequencing template. Only in-frame clones appear in the TCRdb table, and some are missing; sequencing was by immunoSEQ multiplex PCR. This sample has hundreds of thousands of clones, with roughly 69% found just once. Material: CD4+ T cells sorted from blood, obtained at week 0. The receptors come from a human donor with alopecia areata.

In regard to this clone: Other nucleotide sequences from this sample produce the same CDR3. The rearrangement links TRBV30 to TRBJ1-1; D uncertain. The V and J ends lost 1 base and 0 bases respectively, with 9 bases between them. This CDR3 contains 14 residues. The germline V gene has CDR1 GTSNPN and CDR2 SVGIG (reference sequence). CDR3 sequence reads: CAWSGVAMNTEAFF. CDR3 nucleotide sequence: TGTGCCTGGAGTGGGGTGGCCATGAACACTGAAGCTTTCTTT.

J is TRBJ2-5 and V is TRBV23-1, with D maybe TRBD2 (6 bases). TRBV23-1 is an ORF, and what it does is uncertain. V gave up 5 bases and J gave up 7 bases, with 17 bases separating them. This CDR3 contains 14 residues. CDR3 DNA sequence: TGCGCCAGCAGTTACCGGGACTCCCTTCCGACCCAGTACTTC. The encoded protein is CASSYRDSLPTQYF.

This clone is a singleton in its sample. The chain couples TRBV27 to TRBJ2-1, with 7 bases that match TRBD1. Looked up from germline, CDR1 is MNHEY and CDR2 is SMNVEV (reference sequence). V was clipped by 5 bases and J by 4 bases; unmatched bases: 8. This CDR3 comprises 15 residues. The CDR3 DNA follows: TGTGCCAGCAGTCCGAGGACAGGTCGTTACAATGAGCAGTTCTTC. Translating it yields CASSPRTGRYNEQFF.

V and J are TRBV5-6 and TRBJ2-2; TRBD1 matches 8 bases. This CDR3 has 14 residues. V shed 3 bases, J shed 8 bases, and the junction held 6 bases outside the gene matches. Germline V CDR1 and CDR2: SGHDT, YYEEEE. The CDR3 loop reads CASSSQGAAGELFF. The DNA of the CDR3 is TGTGCCAGCAGCTCCCAGGGGGCGGCTGGGGAGCTGTTTTTT.

This clone was observed a few times. This chain joins TRBV2 and TRBJ2-7; 7 bases are shared with TRBD2. Losses at the gene ends were 7 bases for V and 0 bases for J; bases not matched to a gene: 9. Germline loops: CDR1 SNHLY, CDR2 FYNNEI. The CDR3 loop spans 15 amino acids. CDR3 nucleotide sequence: TGTGCCAGCACTCCTGGGGGAGGGAGCTCCTACGAGCAGTACTTC. Protein: CASTPGGGSSYEQYF.

This clone was found a few times. The V call is TRBV7-2, the J call TRBJ2-3, with D tentatively TRBD2 (5 bases). The germline CDR1 and CDR2 sequences are SGHTA and FQGNSA. There are 14 residues in the CDR3. Trimming shortened V by 1 base and J by 3 bases, and 8 bases separated the two germline ends. For the CDR3, the DNA is TGTGCCAGCAGCTTAGTGCTAGCAACAGATACGCAGTATTTT. It translates to CASSLVLATDTQYF.

This chain links TRBV29-1 with TRBJ1-1; D not certain. Germline V CDR1 and CDR2: SQVTM, ANQGSEA. The CDR3 sequence is 12 residues long. V lost 4 bases to trimming and J lost 1 base, with 7 bases between them. CDR3 loop: CSVAVANTEAFF. The DNA of the CDR3 is TGCAGCGTTGCTGTGGCGAACACTGAAGCTTTCTTT. The variable domain in full, with the rest retrieved from reference TRBV29-1 and TRBJ1-1, is SAVISQKPSRDICQRGTSLTIQCQVDSQVTMMFWYRQQPGQSLTLIATANQGSEATYESGFVIDKFPISRPNLTFSTLTVSNMSPEDSSIYLCSVAVANTEAFFGQGTRLTVV.

The gene calls are TRBV19 and TRBJ1-5, with D possibly being TRBD1 (6 bases). Germline CDR1 reads LNHDA; CDR2 reads SQIVND (reference sequence). This CDR3 comprises 13 residues. The V and J ends lost 2 bases and 7 bases respectively, with 9 bases between them. In DNA, the CDR3 is TGTGCCAGTAGTATAACAGGGAACCAGCCCCAGCATTTT. It specifies CASSITGNQPQHF.

The rearrangement joins TRBV23-1 to TRBJ1-6; 9 bases are a match to TRBD1. TRBV23-1 is identified as an open reading frame with a role that is uncertain. The CDR3 consists of 17 residues. Unmatched junction bases numbered 8, after V lost 8 bases and J lost 0 bases. The DNA for the CDR3 is TGCGCCAGCCGCCTCCGGGACAGGGACTCCTATAATTCACCCCTCCACTTT. It encodes CASRLRDRDSYNSPLHF.

The table lists this clone with a few counts. The rearrangement uses TRBV15 and TRBJ1-5, with no clear D. The CDR3 has 14 residues. The V end was cut by 5 bases, the J end by 4 bases, with 12 bases between. Germline V CDR1 and CDR2: LNHNV, YYDKDF (reference sequence). This CDR3 reads CATSPRALNQPQHF. The DNA of the CDR3 is TGTGCCACCAGCCCCCGGGCCTTGAATCAGCCCCAGCATTTT. The complete variable domain, with remaining parts taken from reference TRBV15 and TRBJ1-5, reads DAMVIQNPRYQVTQFGKPVTLSCSQTLNHNVMYWYQQKSSQAPKLLFHYYDKDFNNEADTPDNFQSRRPNTSFCFLDIRSPGLGDTAMYLCATSPRALNQPQHFGDGTRLSIL.

The chain has TRBV12-5 and TRBJ2-4; a weak D match, TRBD2 (6 bases). The CDR3 runs 12 residues. In germline, CDR1 is LGHNT, CDR2 FRNRAP. Trimming took off 5 bases at V and 16 bases at J, with 18 bases between the two ends. In nucleotides, the CDR3 is TGTGCTAGTGGTCCGGCGGGGACCGAAAGCTACTTC. Translating gives CASGPAGTESYF. Together with reference TRBV12-5 and TRBJ2-4, the CDR3 gives the full variable domain: DARVTQTPRHKVTEMGQEVTMRCQPILGHNTVFWYRQTMMQGLELLAYFRNRAPLDDSGMPKDRFSAEMPDATLATLKIQPSEPRDSAVYFCASGPAGTESYFGAGTRLSVL.